The 21 T cell receptor beta chains reported below all come from one sample, sequenced in a study of cytomegalovirus exposure and HLA in healthy donors. This PCR relied on a set of 60 Vbeta primers and 13 Jbeta primers. TCRdb keeps only in-frame clones here, not all; method: immunoSEQ multiplex PCR. The table includes around 77,000 clones, around 82% detected once. The sequencing input was PBMCs. These receptors were obtained from a man between 35 and 55 years old in good health and CMV-seronegative.

This chain joins TRBV9 and TRBJ1-1, with a tentative D call TRBD1 (5 bases). The CDR3 covers 14 residues. The germline gives CDR1 SGDLS, CDR2 YYNGEE. The germline V and J ends were trimmed by 3 bases and 0 bases, with 9 bases remaining between them. CDR3 sequence reads: CASSAMTVNTEAFF. The CDR3 coding sequence is TGTGCCAGCAGCGCAATGACAGTGAACACTGAAGCTTTCTTT.

This chain connects TRBV6-6 to TRBJ2-1, with TRBD2 matching over 7 bases. Germline V CDR1 and CDR2: MNHNY, SVGAGI (reference sequence). This CDR3 comprises 12 residues. J was trimmed by 8 bases and V by 5 bases; bases with no gene match: 3. This CDR3 is CASSHRGDEQFF. The CDR3 bases are TGTGCCAGCAGTCACCGGGGGGATGAGCAGTTCTTC.

J is TRBJ2-2 and V is TRBV2, with 7 positions matching TRBD1. In germline, CDR1 is SNHLY, CDR2 FYNNEI. The V segment lost 6 bases and the J segment 0 bases; nucleotides outside the gene matches: 4. CDR3 length: 15 amino acids. The CDR3 DNA reads as TGTGCCAGCAGCGGACAGGTCGCGAACACCGGGGAGCTGTTTTTT. It codes for CASSGQVANTGELFF.

The chain employs TRBV20-1 and TRBJ2-3; tentatively, D is TRBD2 (7 bases). The length of the CDR3 is 11 residues. V lost 6 bases and J lost 5, with 9 bases in between. Germline values: CDR1 DFQATT, CDR2 SNEGSKA (reference sequence). CDR3 sequence: CSARGGDTQYF. CDR3 coding DNA: TGCAGTGCAAGGGGGGGAGATACGCAGTATTTT.

J is TRBJ1-6 and V is TRBV5-4; 9 nucleotides align to TRBD1. The CDR3 has 16 residues. The J segment lost 6 bases and the V segment lost 4 bases, leaving 8 bases of the junction unmatched. Germline V CDR1 and CDR2: SGHNT, YYREEE (reference sequence). The CDR3 region is CASSREGQGSNSPLHF. Here the CDR3 DNA reads TGTGCCAGCAGCAGGGAGGGACAGGGAAGTAATTCACCCCTCCACTTT.

There are a few counts of this clone. In the same sample, other DNA sequences code for this CDR3. The CDR3, as DNA: TGTGCCAGCAGCCAAGTGGGACAGGGGGCATATCAGCCCCAGCATTTT. Protein: CASSQVGQGAYQPQHF. The chain employs TRBV4-2 and TRBJ1-5; 12 bases fit TRBD1. The V segment lost 1 base and the J segment 5 bases; nucleotides outside the gene matches: 3. CDR1 LGHNA and CDR2 YNFKEQ come from the germline V gene. This CDR3 has 16 residues.

By frequency in the sample, this clone is medium-sized. This chain joins TRBV1 and TRBJ2-7; the D call in the table, TRBD2, was not verified against the DNA. TRBV1 is listed as a pseudogene. CDR3 size: 13 residues. The CDR3 DNA reads as TGCACCAGCAGCCAAGGCGGCTCCTACGAGCAGTACTTC. The encoded protein is CTSSQGGSYEQYF.

This clone was seen a handful of times. The chain combines TRBV7-2 with TRBJ2-7, with D possibly matching TRBD2 (6 bases). From germline, CDR1 is SGHTA and CDR2 FQGNSA. Trimming removed 8 bases from V and 2 bases from J, with 16 bases in between. The CDR3 has 14 residues. The CDR3 nucleotides read TGTGCCAGCGAAACTCGGGGGAGGACCTACGAGCAGTACTTC. It specifies CASETRGRTYEQYF. The variable domain in full, with the rest retrieved from reference TRBV7-2 and TRBJ2-7, is GAGVSQSPSNKVTEKGKDVELRCDPISGHTALYWYRQSLGQGLEFLIYFQGNSAPDKSGLPSDRFSAERTGGSVSTLTIQRTQQEDSAVYLCASETRGRTYEQYFGPGTRLTVT.

This chain joins TRBV6-5 and TRBJ1-6; perhaps TRBD1 as D (5 bases). Trimming took off 4 bases at V and 1 base at J, with 11 bases between the two ends. Per germline, CDR1 MNHEY and CDR2 SVGAGI. The CDR3 has 16 residues. The CDR3, as DNA: TGTGCCAGCAGTTCCCCCGGGGGGTCCTATAATTCACCCCTCCACTTT. Translating gives CASSSPGGSYNSPLHF.

This clone was observed once. Here the CDR3 reads CASSRHREGVISPLHF. The CDR3, as DNA: TGTGCCAGCAGCCGCCACAGGGAGGGAGTTATTTCACCCCTCCACTTT. The rearrangement links TRBV5-4 to TRBJ1-6, with TRBD1 as a possible D gene (6 bases). V was clipped by 4 bases and J by 9 bases, with 20 bases between them. The CDR3 sequence is 16 residues long. CDR1 is SGHNT, CDR2 YYREEE, per germline (reference sequence).

The DNA of the CDR3 is TGTGCCAGCAGCCCCTCGGCAGGGCACACCGGGGAGCTGTTTTTT. Its translation is CASSPSAGHTGELFF. The chain links TRBV9 to TRBJ2-2; D possibly corresponds to TRBD1 (5 bases). This CDR3 is built from 15 residues. Germline CDR1 is SGDLS and CDR2 is YYNGEE. The germline V and J ends were trimmed by 4 bases and 3 bases, with 13 bases remaining between them.

This clone has only one observation. The chain couples TRBV27 to TRBJ1-2; 10 bases match TRBD1. After removal of 4 bases from V and 4 bases from J, the junction contained 6 bases not matched to a gene. The CDR3 covers 15 residues. The germline gives CDR1 MNHEY, CDR2 SMNVEV (reference sequence). CDR3 nucleotide sequence: TGTGCCAGCAGTTCCCCGGGACAGGGGCTCTATGGCTACACCTTC. Translation: CASSSPGQGLYGYTF.

The chain combines TRBV10-3 with TRBJ2-7, with 7 bases identical to TRBD1. Germline trimming cut 0 bases from V and 2 bases from J; bases unmatched to any gene: 7. The CDR3 is 16 residues long. Germline-derived CDR1 and CDR2 are ENHRY and SYGVKD. The CDR3 DNA is TGTGCCATCAGTGAGTCGGGGACAGCCGGTCCCTACGAGCAGTACTTC. Residues: CAISESGTAGPYEQYF.

V is TRBV2 and J is TRBJ2-5; 8 bases are a match to TRBD1. The J call could be wrong; TRBJ2-7 is a better fit for the DNA end. CDR3 length: 19 amino acids. Germline values: CDR1 SNHLY, CDR2 FYNNEI. The CDR3 region is CASSEEVSMRGQATYEQYF. The CDR3 DNA is TGTGCCAGCAGTGAAGAGGTATCGATGCGGGGACAGGCAACCTACGAGCAGTACTTC.

The rearrangement joins TRBV10-3 to TRBJ1-1; TRBD1 might be the D (5 bases). The CDR3 extends over 12 amino acids. Germline lookup yields CDR1 ENHRY and CDR2 SYGVKD. V was cut by 11 bases and J by 6 bases, with 16 bases left in between. The CDR3 region has the DNA TGTGCCCACGCGGGGGGAGGGGCTGAAGCTTTCTTT. Translated, it gives CAHAGGGAEAFF.

The chain joins TRBV30 to TRBJ2-3, with TRBD1 as a possible D gene (5 bases). Germline CDR1 is GTSNPN and CDR2 is SVGIG (reference sequence). Trimming took off 0 bases at V and 1 base at J, with 8 bases between the two ends. CDR3 length equals 14 residues. In DNA, the CDR3 is TGTGCCTGGAGTGTACAAGGGGGCACAGATACGCAGTATTTT. As protein: CAWSVQGGTDTQYF.

The V call is TRBV7-6, the J call TRBJ1-1, with D possibly matching TRBD1 (6 bases). Germline CDR1 SGHVS, CDR2 FNYEAQ. The CDR3 loop spans 14 amino acids. Trimming pared 2 bases from V and 0 bases from J, leaving 7 bases between. The DNA for the CDR3 is TGTGCCAGCAGCTTACAGGGGCTGAACACTGAAGCTTTCTTT. Its translation: CASSLQGLNTEAFF.

This chain connects TRBV28 to TRBJ1-1, with D unresolved. The CDR3 runs to 10 residues. V gave up 6 bases and J gave up 8 bases, with 7 bases separating them. Germline CDR1 MDHEN, CDR2 SYDVKM. This CDR3 reads CASSSVEAFF. The CDR3 DNA reads TGTGCCAGCAGCTCGGTAGAAGCTTTCTTT.

On this clone itself: In the same sample, other DNA sequences code for this CDR3. The CDR3 reads CASSGQGYEQYF. The CDR3 coding sequence is TGTGCCAGCAGCGGACAGGGCTACGAGCAGTACTTC. The J gene is TRBJ2-7, the V gene TRBV9, with 7 nucleotides matching TRBD1. Germline loops: CDR1 SGDLS, CDR2 YYNGEE. The V segment lost 3 bases and the J segment 3 bases; nucleotides outside the gene matches: 0. CDR3 size: 12 residues.

The CDR3 is CAWSVQGDTEAFF. In DNA form, the CDR3 reads TGTGCCTGGAGTGTACAAGGGGACACTGAAGCTTTCTTT. The rearrangement links TRBV30 to TRBJ1-1, with D maybe TRBD1 (5 bases). Germline V CDR1 and CDR2: GTSNPN, SVGIG (reference sequence). The CDR3 runs to 13 residues. V lost 0 bases and J 3 bases, leaving 8 bases between the germline ends.

The chain recombines TRBV2 with TRBJ1-1; perhaps TRBD1 as D (5 bases). V was trimmed by 8 bases and J by 5 bases, leaving 18 bases between them. Germline CDR1 reads SNHLY; CDR2 reads FYNNEI. CDR3 length equals 14 residues. CDR3 nucleotide sequence: TGTGCCAGCGAGATGCTCTCCCGGGGGACTGAAGCTTTCTTT. This codes for CASEMLSRGTEAFF.